Following are 13 T cell receptor beta chains from one sample sequenced in a study of cytomegalovirus exposure and HLA in healthy donors. Use of 60 Vbeta and 13 Jbeta primers characterized the PCR. Assay used: immunoSEQ multiplex PCR; TCRdb lists only in-frame clones, some missing. Here the sample spans about 120,000 clones, over 6.5% being singletons. Sequencing input: PBMCs. These TCRs come from a middle-aged woman in good health and CMV-seropositive.

As for this clone: The missing conserved phenylalanine or tryptophan at the end of this CDR3 makes a read error likely. The DNA is omitted, as the CDR3 cannot be located on it reliably, and the CDR3 follows TCRdb's listing. This sequence joins TRBV29-1 and TRBJ2-3; the DNA was not used to check the table's D call, TRBD1. The CDR3 totals 16 residues, both ends included. CDR1 and CDR2 from the germline V gene are SQVTM and ANQGSEA. The CDR3 sequence is CSVVKGERGLSDTPYV.

The CDR3 nucleotides are TGTGCCAGCGGCAGGGGGGAGACCGGGGAGCTGTTTTTT. Residues: CASGRGETGELFF. This chain joins TRBV6-4 and TRBJ2-2, with a weak D call TRBD1 (7 bases). The ends were cut back, 8 bases at V and 5 bases at J, with 12 bases in the middle. The V gene's germline CDR1 is MRHNA and CDR2 SNTAGT. The CDR3 covers 13 residues.

This clone appeared a few times. This chain links TRBV6-1 with TRBJ2-1; a possible D gene is TRBD1 (6 bases). Germline lookup yields CDR1 MNHNS and CDR2 SASEGT. This CDR3 region has 17 residues. V shed 2 bases and J shed 2 bases, with 16 bases lying between them. CDR3 DNA: TGTGCCAGCAGTGAATACGATGACAGGAACCCCTACAATGAGCAGTTCTTC. The encoded protein is CASSEYDDRNPYNEQFF.

The chain carries TRBV7-2 and TRBJ2-7, with TRBD2 matching 9 bases. Unmatched junction bases numbered 15, after V lost 5 bases and J lost 1 base. CDR3 length equals 18 residues. Germline loops: CDR1 SGHTA, CDR2 FQGNSA. CDR3 nucleotides: TGTGCCAGCAGCCCCAAGGGCGGCGGGGGGGCGAGTTCCTACGAGCAGTACTTC. It yields the protein CASSPKGGGGASSYEQYF.

This clone has more than one count but fewer than ten. The V call is TRBV5-4, the J call TRBJ1-1; D is perhaps TRBD1 (6 bases). V was clipped by 1 base and J by 0 bases, with 10 bases between them. The CDR3 is 15 amino acids. Germline loops: CDR1 SGHNT, CDR2 YYREEE (reference sequence). This CDR3 is CASSLPGAMNTEAFF. The CDR3 nucleotides are TGTGCCAGCAGCTTGCCAGGGGCTATGAACACTGAAGCTTTCTTT. The entire variable domain, with the rest obtained from reference TRBV5-4 and TRBJ1-1, is as follows: ETGVTQSPTHLIKTRGQQVTLRCSSQSGHNTVSWYQQALGQGPQFIFQYYREEENGRGNFPPRFSGLQFPNYSSELNVNALELDDSALYLCASSLPGAMNTEAFFGQGTRLTVV.

There are a few counts of this clone. The chain combines TRBV5-4 with TRBJ1-1; possible D gene TRBD1, 5 bases. V was clipped by 3 bases and J by 6 bases, with 12 bases between them. This CDR3 spans 13 amino acids. The germline gives CDR1 SGHNT, CDR2 YYREEE (reference sequence). The CDR3 sequence is CASSWTGEPEAFF. CDR3 in DNA: TGTGCCAGCAGCTGGACGGGGGAACCTGAAGCTTTCTTT.

The chain recombines TRBV30 with TRBJ2-1; 7 nucleotides align to TRBD2. Trimming at V came to 5 bases and at J to 6 bases, leaving 7 bases not matched to a gene. The CDR3 has 13 amino acids. Germline CDR1 GTSNPN, CDR2 SVGIG (reference sequence). For the CDR3, the DNA is TGTGCCTGGCAAACTAGCGCGGGCAATGAGCAGTTCTTC. Its translation: CAWQTSAGNEQFF. Filled out from reference TRBV30 and TRBJ2-1, the complete variable domain reads SQTIHQWPATLVQPVGSPLSLECTVEGTSNPNLYWYRQAAGRGLQLLFYSVGIGQISSEVPQNLSASRPQDRQFILSSKKLLLSDSGFYLCAWQTSAGNEQFFGPGTRLTVL.

This chain uses TRBV5-4 with TRBJ2-2; the match to TRBD1 covers 8 bases. The CDR3 consists of 14 residues. V dropped 2 bases and J dropped 5; count of bases not matched to a gene: 2. The germline CDR1 and CDR2 sequences are SGHNT and YYREEE (reference sequence). The CDR3 here is CASSLNRGTGELFF. CDR3 bases: TGTGCCAGCAGCTTAAACAGGGGGACCGGGGAGCTGTTTTTT. Drawing the rest from reference TRBV5-4 and TRBJ2-2, the complete variable domain is ETGVTQSPTHLIKTRGQQVTLRCSSQSGHNTVSWYQQALGQGPQFIFQYYREEENGRGNFPPRFSGLQFPNYSSELNVNALELDDSALYLCASSLNRGTGELFFGEGSRLTVL.

The sample holds a few counts of this clone. The rearrangement uses TRBV11-1 and TRBJ1-1, with a weak D call TRBD1 (5 bases). Germline CDR1 is SGHAT and CDR2 is FQDESV (reference sequence). The CDR3 is 12 amino acids. Deletions cut 5 bases from V and 10 bases from J, with 14 bases between. The DNA of the CDR3 is TGTGCCAGCAGCACCCTAGGAGGGACAGCTTTCTTT. This gives the protein CASSTLGGTAFF. Drawing the rest from reference TRBV11-1 and TRBJ1-1, the complete variable domain is EAEVAQSPRYKITEKSQAVAFWCDPISGHATLYWYRQILGQGPELLVQFQDESVVDDSQLPKDRFSAERLKGVDSTLKIQPAELGDSAMYLCASSTLGGTAFFGQGTRLTVV.

As to this clone: This sample includes further DNA sequences coding for the same CDR3. V gene TRBV5-1 combines with J gene TRBJ1-2, with 8 bases that match TRBD1. This CDR3 spans 14 amino acids. The germline V gene encodes CDR1 SGHRS and CDR2 YFSETQ. V was clipped by 4 bases and J by 1 base; unmatched bases: 3. CDR3 coding DNA: TGCGCCAGCAGCCTTGGACAGGGTAACTATGGCTACACCTTC. Translation: CASSLGQGNYGYTF.

This chain links TRBV10-1 with TRBJ1-1, with D possibly matching TRBD1 (5 bases). The CDR3 spans 13 residues. Germline V gene data show CDR1 as WNHNN and CDR2 as SYGVQD (reference sequence). V was trimmed by 10 bases and J by 2 bases, leaving 14 bases between them. CDR3 bases: TGCGCCACTACGAAAGGGGCCAACACTGAAGCTTTCTTT. Protein sequence: CATTKGANTEAFF.

V gene TRBV14 combines with J gene TRBJ2-1, with 10 bases identical to TRBD2. The germline V gene has CDR1 SGHDN and CDR2 FVKESK. V trimming: 3 bases; J trimming: 4 bases; junction bases outside the gene matches: 9. The CDR3 loop spans 17 amino acids. Here the CDR3 DNA reads TGTGCCAGCAGCCATCTAGCGGGGGATTTATATTACAATGAGCAGTTCTTC. The encoded protein is CASSHLAGDLYYNEQFF.

This sequence joins TRBV19 and TRBJ1-1; D is undetermined. The CDR3 runs to 13 residues. V shed 5 bases and J shed 5 bases, with 12 bases lying between them. Germline assignment: CDR1 LNHDA and CDR2 SQIVND (reference sequence). The DNA of the CDR3 is TGTGCCAGTAGTGACCGAGGAGAAACTGAAGCTTTCTTT. Translation: CASSDRGETEAFF.